What follows are 23 T cell receptor beta chains derived from one specimen sequenced in a study of HIV-infected patients and healthy controls. Via MiXCR, TCRdb re-called the 5' RACE reads, giving one row per CDR3 protein. The table has 60,000 to 70,000 distinct CDR3 sequences, 15% to 20% seen once. Sample: CD4+ T cells from blood. All receptors come from a human donor in good health.

This clonotype has a handful of counts. This chain uses TRBV6-6 with TRBJ2-7; 10 nucleotides agree with TRBD2. The CDR3 contains 14 residues. After removal of 4 bases from V and 7 bases from J, the junction contained 7 bases not matched to a gene. The germline V gene encodes CDR1 MNHNY and CDR2 SVGAGI (reference sequence). The CDR3, as DNA: TGTGCCAGCAGTTCCGGGACTAGCGCTTTTGAGCAGTACTTC. It encodes CASSSGTSAFEQYF.

This clonotype was seen repeatedly, ten times or more. The chain carries TRBV20-1 and TRBJ1-5; TRBD1 aligns across 9 bases. Germline loops: CDR1 DFQATT, CDR2 SNEGSKA (reference sequence). The trim removed 6 bases at V and 2 bases at J, leaving 8 bases unmatched. The length of the CDR3 is 15 residues. The DNA of the CDR3 is TGCAGTGCGACGGACAGGGGTGGCGGCAATCAGCCCCAGCATTTT. Amino acid sequence: CSATDRGGGNQPQHF.

This clonotype was seen more than once but under ten times. The chain is built from TRBV12-5 and TRBJ2-3; 10 bases align to TRBD1. In germline, CDR1 is LGHNT, CDR2 FRNRAP. The CDR3 runs 14 residues. V shed 8 bases and J 3 bases; nucleotides not matched to a gene: 5. As DNA, the CDR3 is TGTGCTAGTCGGGGACAGGGGTGGACAGATACGCAGTATTTT. Its protein is CASRGQGWTDTQYF.

V usage is TRBV20-1 and J usage is TRBJ1-2, with unresolved D. CDR3 length equals 12 residues. Germline assignment: CDR1 DFQATT and CDR2 SNEGSKA (reference sequence). V shed 3 bases and J shed 4 bases, with 9 bases lying between them. This CDR3 is CSASESAYGYTF. The DNA for the CDR3 is TGCAGTGCTAGCGAGTCAGCCTATGGCTACACCTTC.

J is TRBJ1-6 and V is TRBV29-1; 7 positions match TRBD1. The CDR3 sequence is 13 residues long. V shed 6 bases and J 3 bases; nucleotides not matched to a gene: 2. Looked up from germline, CDR1 is SQVTM and CDR2 is ANQGSEA. The CDR3 region has the DNA TGCAGCGTGGGGGACAGCTATAATTCACCCCTCCACTTT. Translated: CSVGDSYNSPLHF.

This clonotype was picked up many times. The CDR3 protein is CASTRDRVQETQYF. CDR3 DNA: TGTGCCAGCACCCGGGACAGGGTCCAAGAGACCCAGTACTTC. The chain has TRBV6-1 and TRBJ2-5; 9 bases align to TRBD1. Trimming at V came to 7 bases and at J to 1 base, leaving 4 bases not matched to a gene. CDR3 length: 14 amino acids. Germline CDR1 is MNHNS and CDR2 is SASEGT.

This sequence joins TRBV20-1 and TRBJ1-4, with TRBD1 matching over 11 bases. Germline-derived CDR1 and CDR2 are DFQATT and SNEGSKA (reference sequence). The CDR3 covers 17 residues. V lost 6 bases to trimming and J lost 4 bases; unmatched junction nucleotides: 13. CDR3 DNA: TGCAGTGCCCGGGGACAGGGGGGAACGAGTAATAATGAAAAACTGTTTTTT. It encodes CSARGQGGTSNNEKLFF.

This clonotype was observed many times. The chain uses TRBV7-2 and TRBJ2-1, with 10 positions matching TRBD2. The CDR3 is 16 amino acids. Germline values: CDR1 SGHTA, CDR2 FQGNSA. V lost 2 bases to trimming and J lost 6 bases; unmatched junction nucleotides: 7. The CDR3 loop reads CASSLMLAGGPNEQFF. CDR3 in DNA: TGTGCCAGCAGCTTAATGTTAGCGGGGGGCCCCAATGAGCAGTTCTTC.

Many counts were recorded for this clonotype. The chain combines TRBV4-1 with TRBJ2-3, with D perhaps TRBD1 (5 bases). This CDR3 is 15 amino acids long. Trimming stripped 1 base from V and 5 bases from J, with 13 bases between. Germline loops: CDR1 MGHRA, CDR2 YSYEKL. The CDR3 DNA is TGCGCCAGCAGCCAAGTTGGTATTGGACAAGATACGCAGTATTTT. Amino acids: CASSQVGIGQDTQYF.

The chain recombines TRBV11-3 with TRBJ2-1; no reliable D call. Trimming stripped 1 base from V and 4 bases from J, with 8 bases between. This CDR3 is built from 14 residues. Germline values: CDR1 SGHNT, CDR2 YENEEA. The DNA for the CDR3 is TGTGCCAGCAGCTTAGTCGGGCAATACAATGAGCAGTTCTTC. This sequence encodes CASSLVGQYNEQFF.

A few counts support this clonotype. The rearrangement joins TRBV20-1 to TRBJ2-5; D is tentatively TRBD1 or TRBD2 (6 bases each). The CDR3 sequence is 14 residues long. The germline V gene has CDR1 DFQATT and CDR2 SNEGSKA (reference sequence). V was shortened by 3 bases and J by 5 bases, with 16 bases between the two germline ends. The chain's CDR3 is CSARSGASGETQYF. Here the CDR3 DNA reads TGCAGTGCTAGGTCGGGGGCTTCGGGTGAGACCCAGTACTTC.

V gene TRBV20-1 combines with J gene TRBJ2-4; tentative D call: TRBD2 (5 bases). Per germline, CDR1 DFQATT and CDR2 SNEGSKA (reference sequence). Trimming took 4 bases from V and 0 from J, leaving 13 bases between them. The CDR3 is 15 amino acids. The CDR3 DNA is TGCAGTGCTATCGGCGGGCGCCTAGCCAAAAACATTCAGTACTTC. Amino acid sequence: CSAIGGRLAKNIQYF.

This CDR3 reads CASSSGTSVGDEQFF. The CDR3, as DNA: TGTGCCAGCAGCTCAGGGACTAGTGTCGGGGATGAGCAGTTCTTC. The chain has TRBV7-9 and TRBJ2-1; TRBD2 agrees at 8 bases. The CDR3 is made up of 15 amino acids. Germline trimming cut 4 bases from V and 8 bases from J; bases unmatched to any gene: 10. Germline lookup yields CDR1 SEHNR and CDR2 FQNEAQ (reference sequence).

This clonotype was detected a few times. The chain carries TRBV14 and TRBJ2-5, with D perhaps matching TRBD2 (7 bases). CDR1 and CDR2 from the germline V gene are SGHDN and FVKESK. V lost 0 bases and J lost 4, with 21 bases in between. There are 18 residues in the CDR3. CDR3 in amino acids: CASSQDVYRGGGGETQYF. The DNA of the CDR3 is TGTGCCAGCAGCCAAGACGTATACCGGGGAGGGGGAGGAGAGACCCAGTACTTC.

In DNA, the CDR3 is TGCAGCGTTGTACTTTGGGGGTTTCGGGGGACTGAGCAGTTCTTC. Protein: CSVVLWGFRGTEQFF. The V and J genes are TRBV29-1 and TRBJ2-1; weak D call: TRBD2 (6 bases). V was cut by 4 bases and J by 9 bases, with 22 bases left in between. This CDR3 is 15 amino acids long. Germline CDR1 is SQVTM and CDR2 is ANQGSEA.

This clonotype has only a few counts. This rearrangement joins TRBV4-2 to TRBJ1-4; D unclear. This CDR3 has 17 residues. Germline V lookup: CDR1 LGHNA, CDR2 YNFKEQ. Trimming took 4 bases from V and 0 from J, leaving 15 bases between them. CDR3 loop: CASSPEARASTNEKLFF. CDR3 bases: TGTGCCAGCAGCCCAGAGGCCCGGGCATCAACTAATGAAAAACTGTTTTTT.

This clonotype has just a few counts. The chain couples TRBV9 to TRBJ2-3, with 10 bases identical to TRBD2. CDR3 length: 15 residues. Germline V gene sequence: CDR1 SGDLS, CDR2 YYNGEE. The V gene end was trimmed by 3 bases and the J gene end by 3 bases; junction bases not matched to a gene: 4. The CDR3 region has the DNA TGTGCCAGCAGCGCTAGCGGGAGTGGGACAGATACGCAGTATTTT. Translating gives CASSASGSGTDTQYF.

There are a few counts of this clonotype. The chain carries TRBV6-5 and TRBJ2-3; possibly TRBD1 for D (5 bases). The V gene's germline CDR1 is MNHEY and CDR2 SVGAGI. This CDR3 is 15 amino acids long. Trimming shortened V by 2 bases and J by 0 bases, and 9 bases separated the two germline ends. The CDR3 region is CASSYTRASTDTQYF. The DNA for the CDR3 is TGTGCCAGCAGTTACACCAGGGCTAGCACAGATACGCAGTATTTT.

In this sample, this clonotype turned up many times. This chain connects TRBV5-5 to TRBJ2-6; D is ambiguous. CDR3 length: 14 residues. Per germline, CDR1 SGHKS and CDR2 YYEKEE (reference sequence). Trimming took 2 bases from V and 1 from J, leaving 4 bases between them. The CDR3 DNA follows: TGTGCCAGCAGCTTACAATCTGGGGCCAACGTCCTGACTTTC. Amino acid sequence: CASSLQSGANVLTF.

This clonotype was detected many times. The rearrangement links TRBV12-3 or TRBV12-4 to TRBJ1-2; 12 positions match TRBD1. Trimming at V came to 6 bases and at J to 8 bases, leaving 10 bases not matched to a gene. This CDR3 spans 15 amino acids. As DNA, the CDR3 is TGTGCCAGCAGGGTCGCGGGACAGGGGGCAGAGGGCTACACCTTC. It is translated as CASRVAGQGAEGYTF.

This clonotype was recorded a few times. V usage is TRBV30 and J usage is TRBJ2-4; D is uncertain. V was shortened by 0 bases and J by 1 base, with 10 bases between the two germline ends. The length of the CDR3 is 15 residues. The germline CDR1 and CDR2 sequences are GTSNPN and SVGIG (reference sequence). For the CDR3, the DNA is TGTGCCTGGAGTGTACGCGACCGCGCCAAAAACATTCAGTACTTC. It yields the protein CAWSVRDRAKNIQYF.

V usage is TRBV12-3 or TRBV12-4 and J usage is TRBJ1-2; D might be TRBD1 (5 bases). This CDR3 comprises 15 residues. V dropped 1 base and J dropped 5 bases, with 14 bases sitting between them. Here the CDR3 DNA reads TGTGCCAGCAGTTTAGAGGGGTCATCCACGTATGGCTACACCTTC. This sequence encodes CASSLEGSSTYGYTF.

This clonotype was counted many times. The J gene is TRBJ2-5, the V gene TRBV6-1, with 7 nucleotides matching TRBD2. The V and J ends lost 6 bases and 10 bases, in that order; junction bases with no gene match: 14. This CDR3 contains 14 residues. CDR1 MNHNS and CDR2 SASEGT come from the germline V gene. Here the CDR3 reads CASSGTKREVIQYF. CDR3 nucleotides: TGTGCCAGCAGCGGGACTAAGCGCGAGGTTATCCAGTACTTC.